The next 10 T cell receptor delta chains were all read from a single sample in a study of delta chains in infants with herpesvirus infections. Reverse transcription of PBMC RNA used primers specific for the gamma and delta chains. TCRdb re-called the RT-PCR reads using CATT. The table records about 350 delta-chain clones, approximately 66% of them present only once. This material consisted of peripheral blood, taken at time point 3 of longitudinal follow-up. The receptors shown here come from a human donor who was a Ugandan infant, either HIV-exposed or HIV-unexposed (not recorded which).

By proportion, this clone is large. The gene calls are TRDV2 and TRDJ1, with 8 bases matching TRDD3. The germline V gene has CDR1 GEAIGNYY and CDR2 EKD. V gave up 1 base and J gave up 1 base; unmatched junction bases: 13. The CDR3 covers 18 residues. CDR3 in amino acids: CACDTLGLGASPTDKLIF. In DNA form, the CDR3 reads TGTGCCTGTGACACACTCGGACTGGGGGCCTCTCCCACCGATAAACTCATCTTT.

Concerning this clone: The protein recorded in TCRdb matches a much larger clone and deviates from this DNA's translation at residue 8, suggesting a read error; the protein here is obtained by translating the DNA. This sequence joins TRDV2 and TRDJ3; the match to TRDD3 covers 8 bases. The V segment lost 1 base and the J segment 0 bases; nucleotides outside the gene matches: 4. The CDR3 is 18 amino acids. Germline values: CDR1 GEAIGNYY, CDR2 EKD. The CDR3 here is CACDTGGCDSWDTRQMFF. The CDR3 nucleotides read TGTGCCTGTGACACTGGGGGATGCGACTCCTGGGACACCCGACAGATGTTTTTC.

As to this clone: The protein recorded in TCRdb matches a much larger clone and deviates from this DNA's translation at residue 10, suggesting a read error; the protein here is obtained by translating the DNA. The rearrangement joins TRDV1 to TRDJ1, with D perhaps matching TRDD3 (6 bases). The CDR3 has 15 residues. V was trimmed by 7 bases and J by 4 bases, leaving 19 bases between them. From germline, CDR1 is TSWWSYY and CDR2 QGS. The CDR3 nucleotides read TGTGCTCTTGAGCCCAAGGGGGACAACATCGATAAACTCATCTTT. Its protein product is CALEPKGDNIDKLIF.

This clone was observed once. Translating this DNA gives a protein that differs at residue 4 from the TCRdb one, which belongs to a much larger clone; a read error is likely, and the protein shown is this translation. The CDR3 protein is CALEDTSYGSGEDKLIF. CDR3 sequence (DNA): TGTGCTCTTGAGGACACTTCCTACGGGTCGGGGGAAGATAAACTCATCTTT. The rearrangement uses TRDV1 and TRDJ1; 8 bases match TRDD2. Germline trimming cut 7 bases from V and 5 bases from J; bases unmatched to any gene: 18. CDR1 is TSWWSYY, CDR2 QGS, per germline. The length of the CDR3 is 17 residues.

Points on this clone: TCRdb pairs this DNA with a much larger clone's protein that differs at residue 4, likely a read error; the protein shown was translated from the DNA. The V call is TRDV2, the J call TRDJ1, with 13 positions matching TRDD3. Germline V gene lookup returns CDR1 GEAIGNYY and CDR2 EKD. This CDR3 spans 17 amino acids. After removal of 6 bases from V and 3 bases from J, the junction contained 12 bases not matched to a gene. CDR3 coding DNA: TGTGCCTGTTACTCCCGTACTGGGGGATACGGGTCCGATAAACTCATCTTT. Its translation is CACYSRTGGYGSDKLIF.

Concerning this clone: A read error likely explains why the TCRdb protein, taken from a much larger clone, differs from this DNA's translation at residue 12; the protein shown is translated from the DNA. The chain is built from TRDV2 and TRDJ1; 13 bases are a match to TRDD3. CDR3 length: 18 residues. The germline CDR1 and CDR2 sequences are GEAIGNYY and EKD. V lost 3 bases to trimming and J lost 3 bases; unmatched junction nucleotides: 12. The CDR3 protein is CACDGIGTGGYGSDKLIF. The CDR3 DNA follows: TGTGCCTGTGACGGCATCGGTACTGGGGGATACGGGTCCGATAAACTCATCTTT.

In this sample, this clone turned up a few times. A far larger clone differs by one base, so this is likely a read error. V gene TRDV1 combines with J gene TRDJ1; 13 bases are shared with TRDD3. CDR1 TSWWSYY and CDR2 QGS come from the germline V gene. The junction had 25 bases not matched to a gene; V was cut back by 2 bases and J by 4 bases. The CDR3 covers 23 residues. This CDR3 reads CALGECDSFPELYWGIRDDKLIF. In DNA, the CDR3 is TGTGCTCTTGGGGAATGTGATTCATTCCCCGAACTTTACTGGGGGATACGCGACGATAAACTCATCTTT.

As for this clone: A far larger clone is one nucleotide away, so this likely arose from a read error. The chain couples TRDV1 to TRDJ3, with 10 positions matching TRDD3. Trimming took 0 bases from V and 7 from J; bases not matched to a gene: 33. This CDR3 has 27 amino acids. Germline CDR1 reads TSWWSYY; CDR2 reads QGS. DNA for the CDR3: TGTGCTCTTGGGGAACTAGTACTCAATTACCCCTGGGGGATAGTTAAAGTGCTATACTGTGACACCCGACAGATGTTTTTC. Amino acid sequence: CALGELVLNYPWGIVKVLYCDTRQMFF.

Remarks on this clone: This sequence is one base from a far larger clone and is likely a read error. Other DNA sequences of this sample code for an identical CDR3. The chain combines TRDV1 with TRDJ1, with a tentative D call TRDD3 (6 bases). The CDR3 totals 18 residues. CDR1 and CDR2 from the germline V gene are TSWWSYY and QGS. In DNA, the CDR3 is TGTGCTCTTGGAGAACTTAGGCCAGGGGATTGGTACACCGATAAACTCATCTTT. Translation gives CALGELRPGDWYTDKLIF.

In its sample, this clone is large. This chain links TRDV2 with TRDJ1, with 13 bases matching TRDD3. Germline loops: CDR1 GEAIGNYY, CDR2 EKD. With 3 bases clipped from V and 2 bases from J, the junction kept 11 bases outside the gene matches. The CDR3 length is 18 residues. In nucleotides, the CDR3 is TGTGCCTGTGACGACATACTGGGGGATACGTCTTCGACCGATAAACTCATCTTT. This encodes CACDDILGDTSSTDKLIF.